What follows describes a single T cell receptor (beta chain). No antigen is known for it. The use of genomic DNA as template underpinned the TCR beta VDJ and CDR3 profiling. TCRdb used MiXCR to reprocess the reads, holding one entry per CDR3 protein. Seen here are approximately 180,000 distinct CDR3 sequences, about 60% observed once, and the top ten hold under 45%. This sample is part of a study of CD8+CD57+ T cells in acquired aplastic anemia. Study results and caveats: Twenty-nine CD8+ CDR3 sequences were shared between patients and controls. Patients and controls were not found to differ significantly in CD8+ Simpson's diversity.

Individuals selected for sequencing had exhibited CD8+CD57+ cell expansion on flow cytometry. Every patient had severe acquired aplastic anemia. Germline V gene sequence: CDR1 KGHSY, CDR2 FQNENV. The CDR3 covers 14 residues. V lost 1 base, J lost 6 bases, and 5 bases stayed unmatched. The source is a human donor with aplastic anemia. The chain combines TRBV16 with TRBJ1-1; the match to TRBD1 covers 7 bases. The sequencing input was sorted CD4+, CD8+, or CD8+CD57+ T cells (not recorded which) from PBMCs. This chain's CDR3 is CASSQFQGGAEAFF. CDR3 coding DNA: TGTGCCAGCAGCCAATTTCAAGGGGGCGCTGAAGCTTTCTTT. Using reference TRBV16 and TRBJ1-1 for the parts outside the CDR3, the full variable domain is GEEVAQTPKHLVRGEGQKAKLYCAPIKGHSYVFWYQQVLKNEFKFLISFQNENVFDETGMPKERFSAKCLPNSPCSLEIQATKLEDSAVYFCASSQFQGGAEAFFGQGTRLTVV.